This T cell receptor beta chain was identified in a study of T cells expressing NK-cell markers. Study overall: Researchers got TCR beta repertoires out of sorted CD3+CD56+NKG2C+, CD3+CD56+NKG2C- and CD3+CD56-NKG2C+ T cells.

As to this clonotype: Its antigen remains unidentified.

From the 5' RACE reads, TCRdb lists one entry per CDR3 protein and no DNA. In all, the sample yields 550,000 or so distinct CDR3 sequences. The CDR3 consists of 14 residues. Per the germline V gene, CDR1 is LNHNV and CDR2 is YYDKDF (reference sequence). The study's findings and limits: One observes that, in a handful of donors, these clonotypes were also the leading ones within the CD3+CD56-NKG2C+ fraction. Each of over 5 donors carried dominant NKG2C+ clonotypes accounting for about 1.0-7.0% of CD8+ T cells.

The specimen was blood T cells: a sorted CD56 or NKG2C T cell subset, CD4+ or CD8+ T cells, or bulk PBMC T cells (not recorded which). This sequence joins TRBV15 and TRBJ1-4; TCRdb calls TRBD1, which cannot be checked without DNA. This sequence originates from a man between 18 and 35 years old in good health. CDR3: CATSRDRVTGKLFF.